The clone carrying this TCR beta chain was recorded at least ten times. Its target is not known. Germline CDR1 and CDR2: MNHEY and SVGEGT. This CDR3 comprises 14 residues. The V gene lost 7 bases and the J gene lost 0 bases, with 12 bases spanning the gap. Unique molecular identifiers were built into the TCRbeta library. TCRdb re-analysed the PCR reads in MiXCR, keeping a single row per CDR3 protein. Of 800,000 to 1,000,000 distinct CDR3 sequences listed, roughly 29% are singletons. The source of the sample is a study of T-cell reconstitution after alpha-beta-depleted transplantation in children. Notes on the study in general: Several hundred expanded graft clones reportedly supplied alpha-beta T cells about two months after transplant.

The material sequenced was PBMCs, mostly from graft donor cells, taken 360 days after TCRalphabeta/CD19-depleted stem cell transplant. V gene TRBV6-2 or TRBV6-3 combines with J gene TRBJ1-1; D is possibly TRBD1 (6 bases). This receptor was identified in a boy younger than two who had a stem cell transplant for SCID, so the T cells may come from the graft donor. The chain's CDR3 is CASTIGQLNTEAFF. CDR3 DNA sequence: TGTGCCAGCACCATCGGACAGTTGAACACTGAAGCTTTCTTT.